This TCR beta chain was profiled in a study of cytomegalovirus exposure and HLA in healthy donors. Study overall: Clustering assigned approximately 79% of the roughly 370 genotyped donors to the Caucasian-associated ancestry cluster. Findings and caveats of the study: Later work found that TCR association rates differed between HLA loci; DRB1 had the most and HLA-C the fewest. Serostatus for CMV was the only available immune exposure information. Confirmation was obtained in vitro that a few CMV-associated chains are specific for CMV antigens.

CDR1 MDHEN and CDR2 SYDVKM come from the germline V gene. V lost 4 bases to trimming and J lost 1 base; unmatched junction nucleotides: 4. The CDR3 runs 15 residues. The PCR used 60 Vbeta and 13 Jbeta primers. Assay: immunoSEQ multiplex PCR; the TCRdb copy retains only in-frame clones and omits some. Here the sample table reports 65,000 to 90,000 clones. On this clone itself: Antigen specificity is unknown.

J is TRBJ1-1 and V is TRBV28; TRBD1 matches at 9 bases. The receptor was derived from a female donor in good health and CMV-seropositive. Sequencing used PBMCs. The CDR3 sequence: CASSYPGQGNTEAFF. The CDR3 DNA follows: TGTGCCAGCAGTTACCCGGGACAGGGGAACACTGAAGCTTTCTTT.